The clone carrying this T cell receptor (beta chain) occurred many times. Its antigen is not identified. The data derive from a study of response to subunit inactivated influenza vaccine. Points from the study as a whole: Each seasonal influenza vaccination recruits few new T cells, the authors suggested.

MiXCR was run by TCRdb on the RT-PCR reads, yielding one entry per CDR3 protein. In the table there are roughly 500,000 distinct CDR3 sequences, about 15% of which are singletons. V shed 3 bases and J shed 5 bases, with 14 bases lying between them. CDR3 length: 14 residues. Germline V gene data show CDR1 as SEHNR and CDR2 as FQNEAQ (reference sequence). The rearrangement joins TRBV7-9 to TRBJ2-7, with D uncertain. The sequencing here drew on CD4+ T cells sorted from PBMCs, taken less than 30 months after vaccination. The receptor's source is a man in his fifties or sixties who received an inactivated influenza vaccine. This CDR3 is CASSFGVGIHEQYF. The CDR3 DNA is TGTGCCAGCAGCTTCGGCGTAGGGATCCACGAGCAGTACTTC.